This TCR beta chain came from a study of T cell repertoires in cytomegalovirus infection. Study overall: Newly reported HLA-C-restricted and thoroughly characterized HLA-B-restricted CMV epitopes were employed.

This clonotype has a count of ten or more. The target antigen is unknown. The germline V gene encodes CDR1 MNHNS and CDR2 SASEGT. CDR3 size: 14 residues. V gave up 7 bases and J gave up 0 bases, with 12 bases separating them. In TCRdb, the reads were re-called with MiXCR into one record per CDR3 protein. This sample carries approximately 120,000 distinct CDR3 sequences, over 30% of them seen once, and the ten largest clones take about 53%. Study-wide points: Cumulative frequency (of public TCR beta family members) identified carriers of CMV plus the relevant HLA.

The sequenced sample was CD8+ T cells from cultured PBMCs, obtained from culture after CMV antigen stimulation. The clonotype comes from a human donor in good health (CMV status not recorded). Some clones in this sample may be carry-over from other donors' samples. The chain couples TRBV6-1 to TRBJ2-5; D is tentatively TRBD1 or TRBD2 (5 bases each). The CDR3 loop is CASKSGPHQETQYF. CDR3 sequence (DNA): TGTGCCAGCAAGTCGGGACCACACCAAGAGACCCAGTACTTC.